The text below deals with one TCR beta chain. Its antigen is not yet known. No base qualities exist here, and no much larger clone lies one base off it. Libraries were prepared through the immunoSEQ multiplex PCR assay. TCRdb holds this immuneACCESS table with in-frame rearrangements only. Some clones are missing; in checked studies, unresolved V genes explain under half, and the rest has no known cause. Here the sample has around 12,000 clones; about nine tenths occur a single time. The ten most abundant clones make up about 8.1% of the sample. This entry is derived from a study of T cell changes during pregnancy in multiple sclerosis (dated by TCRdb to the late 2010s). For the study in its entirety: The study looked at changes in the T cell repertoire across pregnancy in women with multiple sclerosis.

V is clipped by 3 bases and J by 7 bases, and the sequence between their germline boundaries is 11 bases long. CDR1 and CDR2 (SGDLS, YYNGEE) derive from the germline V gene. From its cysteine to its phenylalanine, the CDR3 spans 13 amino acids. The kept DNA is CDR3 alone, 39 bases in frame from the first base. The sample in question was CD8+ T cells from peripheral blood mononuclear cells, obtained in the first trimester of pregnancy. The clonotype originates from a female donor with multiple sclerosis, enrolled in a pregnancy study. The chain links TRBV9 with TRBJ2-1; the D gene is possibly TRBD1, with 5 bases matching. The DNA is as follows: TGTGCCAGCAGCGCTGGGGCAGGGAATGAGCAGTTCTTC. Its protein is CASSAGAGNEQFF.